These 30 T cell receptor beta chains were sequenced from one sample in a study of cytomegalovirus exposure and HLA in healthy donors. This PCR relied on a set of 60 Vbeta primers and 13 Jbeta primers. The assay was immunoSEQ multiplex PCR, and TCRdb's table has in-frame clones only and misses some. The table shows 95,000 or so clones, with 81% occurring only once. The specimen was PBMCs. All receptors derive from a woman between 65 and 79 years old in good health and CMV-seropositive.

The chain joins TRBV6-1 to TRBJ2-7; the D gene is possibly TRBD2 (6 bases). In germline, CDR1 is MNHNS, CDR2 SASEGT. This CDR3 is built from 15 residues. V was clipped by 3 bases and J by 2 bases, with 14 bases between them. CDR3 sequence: CASSEAGGKPYEQYF. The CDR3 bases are TGTGCCAGCAGTGAGGCCGGCGGGAAACCCTACGAGCAGTACTTC.

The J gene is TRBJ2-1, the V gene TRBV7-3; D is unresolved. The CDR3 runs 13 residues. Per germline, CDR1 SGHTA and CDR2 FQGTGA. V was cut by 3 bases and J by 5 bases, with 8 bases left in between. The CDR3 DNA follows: TGTGCCAGCAGCTTTAGCCTGAACAATGAGCAGTTCTTC. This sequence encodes CASSFSLNNEQFF.

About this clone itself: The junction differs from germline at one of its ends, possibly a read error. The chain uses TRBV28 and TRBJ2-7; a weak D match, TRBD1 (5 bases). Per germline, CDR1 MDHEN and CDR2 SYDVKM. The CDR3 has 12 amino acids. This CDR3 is CASRALTGPPHF. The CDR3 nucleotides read TGTGCCAGCAGGGCTCTCACAGGTCCTCCCCACTTC.

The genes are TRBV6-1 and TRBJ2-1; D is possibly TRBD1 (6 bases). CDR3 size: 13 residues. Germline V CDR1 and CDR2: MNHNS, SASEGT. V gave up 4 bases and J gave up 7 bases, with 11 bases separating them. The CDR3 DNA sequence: TGTGCCAGCAGTGGGACAGACCCGAATGAGCAGTTCTTC. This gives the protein CASSGTDPNEQFF.

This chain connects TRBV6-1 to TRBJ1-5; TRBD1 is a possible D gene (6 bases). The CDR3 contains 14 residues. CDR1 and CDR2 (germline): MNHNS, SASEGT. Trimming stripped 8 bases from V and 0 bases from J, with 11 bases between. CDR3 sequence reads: CASGGGHSNQPQHF. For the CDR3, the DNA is TGTGCCAGCGGGGGGGGGCATAGCAATCAGCCCCAGCATTTT.

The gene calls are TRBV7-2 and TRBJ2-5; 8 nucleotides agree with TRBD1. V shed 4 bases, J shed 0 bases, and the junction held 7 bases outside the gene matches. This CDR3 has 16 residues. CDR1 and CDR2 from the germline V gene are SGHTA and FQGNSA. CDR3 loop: CASSSQGALYQETQYF. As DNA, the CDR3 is TGTGCCAGCAGCTCCCAGGGGGCTCTTTACCAAGAGACCCAGTACTTC.

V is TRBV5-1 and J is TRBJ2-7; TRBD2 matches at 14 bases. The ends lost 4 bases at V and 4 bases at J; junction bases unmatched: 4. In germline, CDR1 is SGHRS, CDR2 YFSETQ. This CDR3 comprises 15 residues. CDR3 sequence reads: CASSQGLAGGYEQYF. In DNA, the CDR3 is TGCGCCAGCAGCCAAGGACTAGCGGGAGGATACGAGCAGTACTTC.

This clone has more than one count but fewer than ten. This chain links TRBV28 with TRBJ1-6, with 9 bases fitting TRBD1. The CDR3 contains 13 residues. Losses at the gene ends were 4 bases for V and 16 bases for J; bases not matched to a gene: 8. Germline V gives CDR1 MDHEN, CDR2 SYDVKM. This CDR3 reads CASSSAGTGWLHF. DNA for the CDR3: TGTGCCAGCAGTTCTGCGGGGACAGGGTGGCTCCACTTT.

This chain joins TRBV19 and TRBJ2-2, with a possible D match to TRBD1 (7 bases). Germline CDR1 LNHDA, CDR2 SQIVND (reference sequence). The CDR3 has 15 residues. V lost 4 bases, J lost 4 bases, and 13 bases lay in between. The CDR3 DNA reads TGTGCCAGTAGTAGGGGGGACAGATTCACCGGGGAGCTGTTTTTT. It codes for CASSRGDRFTGELFF.

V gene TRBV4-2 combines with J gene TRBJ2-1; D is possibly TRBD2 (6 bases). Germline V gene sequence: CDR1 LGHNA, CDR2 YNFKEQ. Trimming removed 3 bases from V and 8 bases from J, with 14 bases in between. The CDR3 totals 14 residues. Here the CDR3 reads CASSQDFSGDEQFF. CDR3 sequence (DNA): TGTGCCAGCAGCCAGGACTTTAGCGGTGATGAGCAGTTCTTC.

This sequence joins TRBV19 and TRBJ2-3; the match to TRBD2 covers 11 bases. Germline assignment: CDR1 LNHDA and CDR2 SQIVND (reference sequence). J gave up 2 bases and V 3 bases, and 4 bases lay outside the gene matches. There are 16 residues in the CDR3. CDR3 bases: TGTGCCAGTAGTATGATAGCGGGAGGGGCCACAGATACGCAGTATTTT. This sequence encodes CASSMIAGGATDTQYF. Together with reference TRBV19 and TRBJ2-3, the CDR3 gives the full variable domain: DGGITQSPKYLFRKEGQNVTLSCEQNLNHDAMYWYRQDPGQGLRLIYYSQIVNDFQKGDIAEGYSVSREKKESFPLTVTSAQKNPTAFYLCASSMIAGGATDTQYFGPGTRLTVL.

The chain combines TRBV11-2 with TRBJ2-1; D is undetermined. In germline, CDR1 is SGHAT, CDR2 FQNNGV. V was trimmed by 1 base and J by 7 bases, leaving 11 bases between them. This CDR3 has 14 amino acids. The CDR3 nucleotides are TGTGCCAGCAGCTTAGTGGGCTCACGAAATGAGCAGTTCTTC. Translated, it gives CASSLVGSRNEQFF.

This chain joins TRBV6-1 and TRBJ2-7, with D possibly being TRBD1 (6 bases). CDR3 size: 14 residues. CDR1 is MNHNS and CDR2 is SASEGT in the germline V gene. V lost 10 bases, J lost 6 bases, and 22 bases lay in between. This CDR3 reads CAMSSETGRREQYF. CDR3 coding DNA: TGTGCCATGAGCTCGGAGACAGGTAGGCGCGAGCAGTACTTC.

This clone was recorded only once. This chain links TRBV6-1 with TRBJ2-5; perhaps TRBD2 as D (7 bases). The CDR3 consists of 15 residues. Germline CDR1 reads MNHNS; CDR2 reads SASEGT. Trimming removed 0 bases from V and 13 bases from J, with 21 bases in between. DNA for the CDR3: TGTGCCAGCAGTGAAGCGGGAGGGGGGTCTGTCAGCTGGTACTTC. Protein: CASSEAGGGSVSWYF.

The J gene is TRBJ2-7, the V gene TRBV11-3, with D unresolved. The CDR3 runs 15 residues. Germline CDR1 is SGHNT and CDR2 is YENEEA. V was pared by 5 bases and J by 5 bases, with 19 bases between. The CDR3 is CASSLPSAGFDEQYF. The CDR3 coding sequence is TGTGCCAGCAGCCTACCTAGTGCCGGTTTCGACGAGCAGTACTTC.

The CDR3: CASSSGALNEKLFF. The CDR3 DNA sequence: TGTGCCAGCTCGTCAGGGGCTCTTAATGAAAAACTGTTTTTT. The chain employs TRBV18 and TRBJ1-4; perhaps TRBD1 as D (6 bases). CDR1 and CDR2 (germline): KGHSH, LQKENI. The CDR3 contains 14 residues. V lost 6 bases and J 4 bases, leaving 12 bases between the germline ends.

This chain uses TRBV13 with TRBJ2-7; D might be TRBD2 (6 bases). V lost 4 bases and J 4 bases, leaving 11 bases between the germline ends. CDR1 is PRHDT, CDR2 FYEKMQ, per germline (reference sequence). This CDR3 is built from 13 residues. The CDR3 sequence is CASSSLAAYEQYF. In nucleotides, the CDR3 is TGTGCCAGCAGCTCCTTAGCGGCGTACGAGCAGTACTTC.

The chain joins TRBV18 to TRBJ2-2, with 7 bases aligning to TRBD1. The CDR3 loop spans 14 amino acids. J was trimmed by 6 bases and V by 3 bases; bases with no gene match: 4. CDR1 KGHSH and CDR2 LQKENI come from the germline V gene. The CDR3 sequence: CASSPGQPAGELFF. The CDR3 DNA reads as TGTGCCAGCTCACCGGGACAGCCCGCCGGGGAGCTGTTTTTT.

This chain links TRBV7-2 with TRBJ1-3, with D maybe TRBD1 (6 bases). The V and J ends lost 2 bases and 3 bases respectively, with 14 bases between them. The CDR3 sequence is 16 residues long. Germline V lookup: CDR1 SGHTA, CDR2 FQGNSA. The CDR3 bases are TGTGCCAGCAGCTTAAAGTGGGCAGGGGATGGAAACACCATATATTTT. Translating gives CASSLKWAGDGNTIYF.

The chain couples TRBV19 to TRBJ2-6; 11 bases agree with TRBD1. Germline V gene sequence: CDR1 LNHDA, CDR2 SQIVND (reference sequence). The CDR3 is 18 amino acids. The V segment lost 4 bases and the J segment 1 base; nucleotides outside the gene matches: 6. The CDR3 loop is CASSNAGQGVSGANVLTF. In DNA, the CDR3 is TGTGCCAGTAGTAATGCGGGACAGGGGGTTTCTGGGGCCAACGTCCTGACTTTC. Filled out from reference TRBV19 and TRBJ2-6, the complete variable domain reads DGGITQSPKYLFRKEGQNVTLSCEQNLNHDAMYWYRQDPGQGLRLIYYSQIVNDFQKGDIAEGYSVSREKKESFPLTVTSAQKNPTAFYLCASSNAGQGVSGANVLTFGAGSRLTVL.

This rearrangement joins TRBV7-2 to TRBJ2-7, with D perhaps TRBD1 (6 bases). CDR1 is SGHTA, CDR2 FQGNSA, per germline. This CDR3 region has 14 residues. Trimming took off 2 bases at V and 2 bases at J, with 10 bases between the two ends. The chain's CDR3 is CASSLTGWPYEQYF. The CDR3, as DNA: TGTGCCAGCAGCTTAACAGGGTGGCCCTACGAGCAGTACTTC. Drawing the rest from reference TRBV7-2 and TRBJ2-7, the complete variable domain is GAGVSQSPSNKVTEKGKDVELRCDPISGHTALYWYRQSLGQGLEFLIYFQGNSAPDKSGLPSDRFSAERTGGSVSTLTIQRTQQEDSAVYLCASSLTGWPYEQYFGPGTRLTVT.

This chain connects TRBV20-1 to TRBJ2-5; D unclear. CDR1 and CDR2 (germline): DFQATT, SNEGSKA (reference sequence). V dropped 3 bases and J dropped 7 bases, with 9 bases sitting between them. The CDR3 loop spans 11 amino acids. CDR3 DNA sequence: TGCAGTGCTAGTTTTCCCGGGACCCAGTACTTC. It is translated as CSASFPGTQYF.

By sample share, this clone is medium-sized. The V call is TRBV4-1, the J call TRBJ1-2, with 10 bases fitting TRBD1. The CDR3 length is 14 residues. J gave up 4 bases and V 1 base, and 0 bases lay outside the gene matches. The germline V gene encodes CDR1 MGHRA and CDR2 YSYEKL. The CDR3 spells CASSQGTGGYGYTF. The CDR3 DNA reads TGCGCCAGCAGCCAAGGGACAGGGGGCTATGGCTACACCTTC.

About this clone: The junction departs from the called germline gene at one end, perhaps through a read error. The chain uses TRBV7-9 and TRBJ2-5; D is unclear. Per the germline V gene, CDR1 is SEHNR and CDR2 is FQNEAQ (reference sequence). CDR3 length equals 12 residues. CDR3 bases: TGTTCCAGCAGCGTAAGTGAGCAGACCCAGTACTTC. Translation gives CSSSVSEQTQYF.

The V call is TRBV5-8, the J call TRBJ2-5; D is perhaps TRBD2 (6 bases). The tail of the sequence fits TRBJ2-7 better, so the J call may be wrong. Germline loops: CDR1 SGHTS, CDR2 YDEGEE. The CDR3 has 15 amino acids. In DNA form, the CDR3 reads TGTGCCAGCAGTCGGGACTCCAACCCCCCCTACGAGCAGTACTTC. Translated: CASSRDSNPPYEQYF.

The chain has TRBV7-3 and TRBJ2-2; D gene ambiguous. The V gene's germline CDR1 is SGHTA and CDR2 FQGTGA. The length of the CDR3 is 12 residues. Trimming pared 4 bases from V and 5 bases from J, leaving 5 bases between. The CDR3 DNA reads TGTGCCAGCAGCTCGCGAACCGGGGAGCTGTTTTTT. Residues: CASSSRTGELFF.

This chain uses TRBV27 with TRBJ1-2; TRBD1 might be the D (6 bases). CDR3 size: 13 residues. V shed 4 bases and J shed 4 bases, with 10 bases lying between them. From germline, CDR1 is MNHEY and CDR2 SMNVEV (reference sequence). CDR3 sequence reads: CASSSGDTYGYTF. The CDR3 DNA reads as TGTGCCAGCAGTTCTGGGGACACCTATGGCTACACCTTC.

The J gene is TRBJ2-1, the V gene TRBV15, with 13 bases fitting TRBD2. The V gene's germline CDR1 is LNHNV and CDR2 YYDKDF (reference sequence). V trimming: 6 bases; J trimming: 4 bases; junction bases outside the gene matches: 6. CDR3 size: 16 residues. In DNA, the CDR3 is TGTGCCACCAGGAAGACTAGCGGGGGGTCTTACAATGAGCAGTTCTTC. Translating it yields CATRKTSGGSYNEQFF.

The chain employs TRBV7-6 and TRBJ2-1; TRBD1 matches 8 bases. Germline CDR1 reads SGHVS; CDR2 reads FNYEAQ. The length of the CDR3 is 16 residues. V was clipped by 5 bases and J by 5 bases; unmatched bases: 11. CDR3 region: CASSMRPGQDNNEQFF. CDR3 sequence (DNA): TGTGCCAGCAGCATGCGGCCGGGACAGGATAACAATGAGCAGTTCTTC.

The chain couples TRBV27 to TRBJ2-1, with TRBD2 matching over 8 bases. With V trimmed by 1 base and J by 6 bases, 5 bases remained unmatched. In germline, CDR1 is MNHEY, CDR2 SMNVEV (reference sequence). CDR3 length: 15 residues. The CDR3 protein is CASSLWSSGSNEQFF. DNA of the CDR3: TGTGCCAGCAGTTTATGGTCTAGCGGGTCCAATGAGCAGTTCTTC.